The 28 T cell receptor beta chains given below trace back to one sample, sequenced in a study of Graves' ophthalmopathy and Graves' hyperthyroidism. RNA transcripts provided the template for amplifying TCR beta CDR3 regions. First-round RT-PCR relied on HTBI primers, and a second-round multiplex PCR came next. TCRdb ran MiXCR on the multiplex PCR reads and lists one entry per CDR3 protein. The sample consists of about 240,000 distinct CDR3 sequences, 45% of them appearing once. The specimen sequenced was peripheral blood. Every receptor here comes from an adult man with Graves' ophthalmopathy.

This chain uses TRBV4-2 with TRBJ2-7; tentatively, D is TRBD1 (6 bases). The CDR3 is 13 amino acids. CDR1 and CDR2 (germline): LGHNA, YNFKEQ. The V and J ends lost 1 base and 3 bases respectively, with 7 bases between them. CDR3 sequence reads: CASSQGQDYEQYF. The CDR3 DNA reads TGTGCCAGCAGCCAAGGACAGGACTACGAGCAGTACTTC.

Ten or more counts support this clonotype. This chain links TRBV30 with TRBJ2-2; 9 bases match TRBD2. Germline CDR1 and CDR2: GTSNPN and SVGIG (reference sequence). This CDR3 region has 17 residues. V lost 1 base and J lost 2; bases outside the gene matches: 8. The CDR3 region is CAWSASGLATNTGELFF. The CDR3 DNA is TGTGCCTGGAGTGCCTCTGGACTAGCGACCAACACCGGGGAGCTGTTTTTT.

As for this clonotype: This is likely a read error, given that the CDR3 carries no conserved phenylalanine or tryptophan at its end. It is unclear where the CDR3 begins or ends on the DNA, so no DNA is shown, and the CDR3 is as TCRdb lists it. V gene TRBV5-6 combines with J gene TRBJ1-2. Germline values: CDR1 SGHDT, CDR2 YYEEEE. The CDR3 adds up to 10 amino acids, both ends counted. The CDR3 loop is CASSLGRSSY.

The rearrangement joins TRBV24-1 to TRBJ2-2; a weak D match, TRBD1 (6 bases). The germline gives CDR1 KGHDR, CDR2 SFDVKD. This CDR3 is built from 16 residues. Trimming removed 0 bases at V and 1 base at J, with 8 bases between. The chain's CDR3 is CATSDLPGENTGELFF. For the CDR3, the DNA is TGTGCCACCAGTGATTTGCCAGGGGAGAACACCGGGGAGCTGTTTTTT.

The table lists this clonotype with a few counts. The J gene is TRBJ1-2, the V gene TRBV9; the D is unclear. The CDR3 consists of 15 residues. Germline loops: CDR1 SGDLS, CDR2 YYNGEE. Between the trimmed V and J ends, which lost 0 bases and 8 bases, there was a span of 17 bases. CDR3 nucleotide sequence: TGTGCCAGCAGCGTAGAGGGTACGGCGGCTCGGGGCTACACCTTC. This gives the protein CASSVEGTAARGYTF.

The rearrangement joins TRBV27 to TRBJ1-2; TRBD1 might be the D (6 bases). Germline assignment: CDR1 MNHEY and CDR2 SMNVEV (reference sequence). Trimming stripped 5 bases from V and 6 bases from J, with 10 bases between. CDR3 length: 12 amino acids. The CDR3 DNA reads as TGTGCCAGCAGTCTAACAGGGCATGGCTACACCTTC. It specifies CASSLTGHGYTF.

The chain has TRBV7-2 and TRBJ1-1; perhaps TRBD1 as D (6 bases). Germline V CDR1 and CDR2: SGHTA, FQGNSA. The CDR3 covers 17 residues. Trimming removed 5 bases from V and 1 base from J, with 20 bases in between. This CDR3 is CASSQDRVRGPNTEAFF. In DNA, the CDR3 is TGTGCCAGCAGCCAAGATCGGGTCAGGGGCCCGAACACTGAAGCTTTCTTT. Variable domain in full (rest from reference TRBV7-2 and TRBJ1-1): GAGVSQSPSNKVTEKGKDVELRCDPISGHTALYWYRQSLGQGLEFLIYFQGNSAPDKSGLPSDRFSAERTGGSVSTLTIQRTQQEDSAVYLCASSQDRVRGPNTEAFFGQGTRLTVV.

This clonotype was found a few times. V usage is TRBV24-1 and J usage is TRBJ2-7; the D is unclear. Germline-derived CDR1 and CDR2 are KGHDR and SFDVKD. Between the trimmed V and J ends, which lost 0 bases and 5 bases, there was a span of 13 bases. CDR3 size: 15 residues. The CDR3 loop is CATSDLNSPFNEQYF. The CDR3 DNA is TGTGCCACCAGTGATTTGAATTCGCCCTTCAACGAGCAGTACTTC.

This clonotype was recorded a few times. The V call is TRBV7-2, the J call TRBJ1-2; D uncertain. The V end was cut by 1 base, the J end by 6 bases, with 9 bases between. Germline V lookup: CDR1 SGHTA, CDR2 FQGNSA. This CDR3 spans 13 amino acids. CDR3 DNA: TGTGCCAGCAGCTTAGAATCAGGAAATGGCTACACCTTC. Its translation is CASSLESGNGYTF.

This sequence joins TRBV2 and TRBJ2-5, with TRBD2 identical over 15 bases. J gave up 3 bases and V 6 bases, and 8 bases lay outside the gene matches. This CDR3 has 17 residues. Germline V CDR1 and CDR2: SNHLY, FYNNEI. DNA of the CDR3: TGTGCCAGCAGAGCCCTCCGGACTAGCGGGGGGGAAGAGACCCAGTACTTC. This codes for CASRALRTSGGEETQYF.

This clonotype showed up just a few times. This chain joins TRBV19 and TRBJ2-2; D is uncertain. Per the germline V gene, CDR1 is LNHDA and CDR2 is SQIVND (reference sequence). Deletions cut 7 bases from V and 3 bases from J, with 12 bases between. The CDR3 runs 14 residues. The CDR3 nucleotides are TGTGCCAGTAACAATGGGCTCTACACCGGGGAGCTGTTTTTT. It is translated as CASNNGLYTGELFF.

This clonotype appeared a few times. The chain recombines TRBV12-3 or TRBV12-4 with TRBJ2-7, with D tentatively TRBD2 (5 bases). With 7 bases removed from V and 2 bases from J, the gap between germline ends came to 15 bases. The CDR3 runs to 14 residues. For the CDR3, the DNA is TGTGCCAGCAAAGCTAGCAGACGAACCTACGAGCAGTACTTC. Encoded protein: CASKASRRTYEQYF.

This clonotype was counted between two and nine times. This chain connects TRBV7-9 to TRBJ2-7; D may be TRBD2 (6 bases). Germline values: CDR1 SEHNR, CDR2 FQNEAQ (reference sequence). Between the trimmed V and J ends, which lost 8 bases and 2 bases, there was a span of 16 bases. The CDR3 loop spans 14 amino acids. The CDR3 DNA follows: TGTGCCAGCTCGGTGCGGGAAATCACCTACGAGCAGTACTTC. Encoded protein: CASSVREITYEQYF. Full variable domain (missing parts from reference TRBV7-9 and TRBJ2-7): DTGVSQNPRHKITKRGQNVTFRCDPISEHNRLYWYRQTLGQGPEFLTYFQNEAQLEKSRLLSDRFSAERPKGSFSTLEIQRTEQGDSAMYLCASSVREITYEQYFGPGTRLTVT.

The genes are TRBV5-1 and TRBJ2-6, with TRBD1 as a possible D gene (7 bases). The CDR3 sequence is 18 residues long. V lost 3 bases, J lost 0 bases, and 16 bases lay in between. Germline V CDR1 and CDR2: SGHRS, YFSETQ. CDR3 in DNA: TGCGCCAGCAGCTCCACGCAGGGGGGTAGCTCTGGGGCCAACGTCCTGACTTTC. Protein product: CASSSTQGGSSGANVLTF.

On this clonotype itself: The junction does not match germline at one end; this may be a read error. The CDR3 sequence is CASSHVGAQDTGELFF. CDR3 nucleotides: TGCGCCAGCAGCCATGTGGGGGCGCAGGACACCGGGGAGCTGTTTTTT. This rearrangement joins TRBV5-8 to TRBJ2-2; tentative D call: TRBD1 (6 bases). The CDR3 length is 16 residues. CDR1 is SGHTS, CDR2 YDEGEE, per germline.

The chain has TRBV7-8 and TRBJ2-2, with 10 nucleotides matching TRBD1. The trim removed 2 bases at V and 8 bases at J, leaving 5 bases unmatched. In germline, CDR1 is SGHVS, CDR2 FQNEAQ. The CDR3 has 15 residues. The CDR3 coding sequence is TGTGCCAGCAGCTTACTGACAGGGGGCTCAGGGGAGCTGTTTTTT. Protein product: CASSLLTGGSGELFF.

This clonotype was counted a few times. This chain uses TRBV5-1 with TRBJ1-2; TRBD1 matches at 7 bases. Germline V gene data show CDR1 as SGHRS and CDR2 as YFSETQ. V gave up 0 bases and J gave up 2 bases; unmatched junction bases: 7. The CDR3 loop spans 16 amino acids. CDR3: CASSLGQGGWNYGYTF. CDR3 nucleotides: TGCGCCAGCAGCTTGGGACAGGGAGGATGGAACTATGGCTACACCTTC.

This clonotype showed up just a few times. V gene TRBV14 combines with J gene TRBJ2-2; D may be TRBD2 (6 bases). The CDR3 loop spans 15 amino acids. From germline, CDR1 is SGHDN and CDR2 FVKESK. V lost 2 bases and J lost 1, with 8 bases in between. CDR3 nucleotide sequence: TGTGCCAGCAGCCAAAAGGGAGGGAACACCGGGGAGCTGTTTTTT. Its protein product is CASSQKGGNTGELFF.

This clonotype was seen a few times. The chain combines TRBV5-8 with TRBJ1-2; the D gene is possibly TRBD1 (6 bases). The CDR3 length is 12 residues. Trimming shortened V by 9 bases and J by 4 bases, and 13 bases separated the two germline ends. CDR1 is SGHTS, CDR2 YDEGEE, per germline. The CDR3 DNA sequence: TGTGCCATGCTACAGGGAGGCTATGGCTACACCTTC. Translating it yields CAMLQGGYGYTF.

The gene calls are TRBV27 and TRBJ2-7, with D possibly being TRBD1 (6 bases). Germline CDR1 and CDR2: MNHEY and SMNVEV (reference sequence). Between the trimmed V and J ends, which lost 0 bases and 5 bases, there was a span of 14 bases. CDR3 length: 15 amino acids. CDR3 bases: TGTGCCAGCAGTTTATCTCCCGGTACAGGGAACGAGCAGTACTTC. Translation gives CASSLSPGTGNEQYF.

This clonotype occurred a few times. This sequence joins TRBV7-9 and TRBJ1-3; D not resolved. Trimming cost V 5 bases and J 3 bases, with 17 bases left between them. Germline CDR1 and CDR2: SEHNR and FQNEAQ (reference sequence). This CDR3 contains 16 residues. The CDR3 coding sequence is TGTGCCAGCAGCACCCCGGGAAAACTCTTTGGAAACACCATATATTTT. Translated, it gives CASSTPGKLFGNTIYF.

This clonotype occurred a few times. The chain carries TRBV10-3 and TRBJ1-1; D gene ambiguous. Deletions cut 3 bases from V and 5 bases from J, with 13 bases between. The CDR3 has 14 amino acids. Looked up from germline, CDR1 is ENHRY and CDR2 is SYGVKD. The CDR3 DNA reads TGTGCCATCAGTGACTTAGGGATTCGGACTGAAGCTTTCTTT. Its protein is CAISDLGIRTEAFF.

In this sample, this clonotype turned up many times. The CDR3 DNA sequence: TGCAGCGTAGGGGAGGGGGCCGGCGGGGAGCTGTTTTTT. Translating gives CSVGEGAGGELFF. The chain is built from TRBV29-1 and TRBJ2-2, with D perhaps given as TRBD1 or TRBD2 (7 bases each). V dropped 6 bases and J dropped 7 bases, with 15 bases sitting between them. Germline V gives CDR1 SQVTM, CDR2 ANQGSEA. The CDR3 spans 13 residues.

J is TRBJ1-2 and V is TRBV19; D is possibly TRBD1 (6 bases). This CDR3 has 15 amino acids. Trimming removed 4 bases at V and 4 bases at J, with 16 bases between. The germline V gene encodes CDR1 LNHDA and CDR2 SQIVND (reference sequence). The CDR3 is CASSTSGTRSYGYTF. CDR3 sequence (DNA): TGTGCCAGTAGTACTTCCGGGACAAGGAGCTATGGCTACACCTTC.

DNA for the CDR3: TGTGCCAGCAGCATCGAGGGGACAGGCTTGGGGGAGCCCCAGCATTTT. This translates into CASSIEGTGLGEPQHF. The J gene is TRBJ1-5, the V gene TRBV7-9, with TRBD1 matching 8 bases. Germline V gene lookup returns CDR1 SEHNR and CDR2 FQNEAQ (reference sequence). CDR3 length: 16 residues. J gave up 8 bases and V 5 bases, and 14 bases lay outside the gene matches.

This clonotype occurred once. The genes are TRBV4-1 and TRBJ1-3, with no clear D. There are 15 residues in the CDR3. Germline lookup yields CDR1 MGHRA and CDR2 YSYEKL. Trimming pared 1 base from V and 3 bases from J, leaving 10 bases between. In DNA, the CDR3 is TGCGCCAGCAGCCAAGGCTGGGGAGGTGGAAACACCATATATTTT. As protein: CASSQGWGGGNTIYF.

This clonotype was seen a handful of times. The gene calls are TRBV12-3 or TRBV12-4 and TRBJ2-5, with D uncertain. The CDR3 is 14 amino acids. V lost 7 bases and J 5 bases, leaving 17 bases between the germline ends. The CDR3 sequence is CASTGRTDWETQYF. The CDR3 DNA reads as TGTGCCAGCACCGGGCGGACGGATTGGGAGACCCAGTACTTC.

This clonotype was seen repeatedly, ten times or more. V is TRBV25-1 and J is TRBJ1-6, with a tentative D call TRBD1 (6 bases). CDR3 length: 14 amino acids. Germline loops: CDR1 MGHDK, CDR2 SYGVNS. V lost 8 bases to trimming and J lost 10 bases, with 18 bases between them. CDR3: CASSQGPRESPLHF. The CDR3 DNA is TGTGCCAGCTCCCAGGGGCCCAGAGAATCACCCCTCCACTTT.